The entry below describes one TCR beta chain. As the sequencing template, cDNA was produced by extracting RNA and reverse transcribing it. Generated by immunoSEQ multiplex PCR, the TCRdb table keeps only in-frame clones and is missing some. Altogether 100,000 to 150,000 clones are present, about 49% being singletons, with the ten largest covering around 19%. The sample is drawn from a study of CD8+ T cells in alopecia areata. This CDR3 contains 14 residues. Trimming cost V 4 bases and J 2 bases, with 13 bases left between them. Germline-derived CDR1 and CDR2 are GTSNPN and SVGIG (reference sequence). From PBMCs, CD4+ and CD8+ T cells were sorted.

Sequencing was performed on CD8+ T cells sorted from blood, taken at week 0. This clonotype was obtained from a human donor with alopecia areata. The chain joins TRBV30 to TRBJ2-3; D is ambiguous. The CDR3, as DNA: TGTGCCTGGAACCGCGTGGGTTCCACAGATACGCAGTATTTT. Translating gives CAWNRVGSTDTQYF.